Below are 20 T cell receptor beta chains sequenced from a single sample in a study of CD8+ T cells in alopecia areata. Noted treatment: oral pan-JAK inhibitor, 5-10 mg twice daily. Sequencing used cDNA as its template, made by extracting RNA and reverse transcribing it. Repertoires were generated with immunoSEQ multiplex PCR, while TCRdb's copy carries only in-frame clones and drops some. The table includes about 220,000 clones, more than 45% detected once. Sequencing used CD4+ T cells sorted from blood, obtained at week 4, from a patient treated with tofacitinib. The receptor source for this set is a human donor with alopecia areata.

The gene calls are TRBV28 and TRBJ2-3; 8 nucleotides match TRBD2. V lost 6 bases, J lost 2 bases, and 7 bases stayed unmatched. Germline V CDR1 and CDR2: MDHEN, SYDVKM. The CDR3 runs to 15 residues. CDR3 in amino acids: CASSGAGAYTDTQYF. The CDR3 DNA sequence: TGTGCCAGCAGCGGAGCGGGGGCCTACACAGATACGCAGTATTTT.

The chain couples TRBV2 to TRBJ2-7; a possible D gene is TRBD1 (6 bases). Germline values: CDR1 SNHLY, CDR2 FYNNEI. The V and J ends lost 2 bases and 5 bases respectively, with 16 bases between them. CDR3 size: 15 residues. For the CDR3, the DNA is TGTGCCAGCAGTGAACGGAGGAGGTCAGGGGACGAGCAGTACTTC. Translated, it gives CASSERRRSGDEQYF.

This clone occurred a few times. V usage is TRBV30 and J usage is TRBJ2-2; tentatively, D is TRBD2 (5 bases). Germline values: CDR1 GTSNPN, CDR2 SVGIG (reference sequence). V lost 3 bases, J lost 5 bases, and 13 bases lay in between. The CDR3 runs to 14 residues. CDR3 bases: TGTGCCTGGAGAAGGGAGCTGGAAACCGGGGAGCTGTTTTTT. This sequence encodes CAWRRELETGELFF. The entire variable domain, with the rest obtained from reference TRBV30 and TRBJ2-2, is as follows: SQTIHQWPATLVQPVGSPLSLECTVEGTSNPNLYWYRQAAGRGLQLLFYSVGIGQISSEVPQNLSASRPQDRQFILSSKKLLLSDSGFYLCAWRRELETGELFFGEGSRLTVL.

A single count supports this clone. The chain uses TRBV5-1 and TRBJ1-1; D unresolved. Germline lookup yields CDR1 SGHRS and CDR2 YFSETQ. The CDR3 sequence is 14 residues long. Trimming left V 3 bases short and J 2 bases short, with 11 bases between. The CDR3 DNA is TGCGCCAGCAGCTGGTCAGATAAAAACACTGAAGCTTTCTTT. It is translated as CASSWSDKNTEAFF.

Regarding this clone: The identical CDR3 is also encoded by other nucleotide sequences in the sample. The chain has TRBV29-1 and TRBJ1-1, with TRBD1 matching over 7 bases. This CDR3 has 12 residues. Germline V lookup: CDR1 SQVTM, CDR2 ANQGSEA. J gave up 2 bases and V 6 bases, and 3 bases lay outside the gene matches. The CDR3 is CSVRQGNTEAFF. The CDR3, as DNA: TGCAGCGTCCGACAGGGAAACACTGAAGCTTTCTTT.

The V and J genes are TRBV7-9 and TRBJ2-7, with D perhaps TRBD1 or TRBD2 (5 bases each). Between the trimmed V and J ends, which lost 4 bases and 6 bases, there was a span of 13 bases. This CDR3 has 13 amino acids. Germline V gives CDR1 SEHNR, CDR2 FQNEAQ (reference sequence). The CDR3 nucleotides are TGTGCCAGCAGCTCAGGGAGTTCCCGCGAGCAGTACTTC. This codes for CASSSGSSREQYF.

As DNA, the CDR3 is TGTGCCAGCGGATCCCCCCTAGGAGGGGACTACGAGCAGTACTTC. This codes for CASGSPLGGDYEQYF. V and J are TRBV25-1 and TRBJ2-7; TRBD2 might be the D (6 bases). Per the germline V gene, CDR1 is MGHDK and CDR2 is SYGVNS. V was cut by 8 bases and J by 3 bases, with 20 bases left in between. The CDR3 length is 15 residues.

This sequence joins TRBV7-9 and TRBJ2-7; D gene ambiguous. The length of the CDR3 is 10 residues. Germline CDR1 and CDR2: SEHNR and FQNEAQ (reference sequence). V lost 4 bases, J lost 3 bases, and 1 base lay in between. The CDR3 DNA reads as TGTGCCAGCAGCTACTACGAGCAGTACTTC. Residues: CASSYYEQYF.

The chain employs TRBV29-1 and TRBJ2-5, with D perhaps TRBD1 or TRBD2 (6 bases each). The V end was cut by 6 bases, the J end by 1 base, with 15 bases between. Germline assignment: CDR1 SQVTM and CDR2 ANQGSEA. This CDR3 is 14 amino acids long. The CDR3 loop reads CSVPFRGGQETQYF. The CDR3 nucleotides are TGCAGCGTACCATTCAGGGGAGGCCAAGAGACCCAGTACTTC.

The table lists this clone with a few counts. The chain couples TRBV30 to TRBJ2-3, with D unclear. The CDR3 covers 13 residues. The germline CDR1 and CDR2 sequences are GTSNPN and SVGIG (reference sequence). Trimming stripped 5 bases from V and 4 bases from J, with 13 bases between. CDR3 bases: TGTGCCTGGGGGTTAAATTTGGCAGATACGCAGTATTTT. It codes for CAWGLNLADTQYF.

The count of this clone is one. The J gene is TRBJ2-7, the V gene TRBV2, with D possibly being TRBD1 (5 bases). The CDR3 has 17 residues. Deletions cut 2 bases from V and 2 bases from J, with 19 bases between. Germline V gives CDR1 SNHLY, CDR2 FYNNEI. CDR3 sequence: CASSESRRQITTYEQYF. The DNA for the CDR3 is TGTGCCAGCAGTGAAAGCAGGAGACAGATAACCACCTACGAGCAGTACTTC. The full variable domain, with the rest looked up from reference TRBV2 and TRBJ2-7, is EPEVTQTPSHQVTQMGQEVILRCVPISNHLYFYWYRQILGQKVEFLVSFYNNEISEKSEIFDDQFSVERPDGSNFTLKIRSTKLEDSAMYFCASSESRRQITTYEQYFGPGTRLTVT.

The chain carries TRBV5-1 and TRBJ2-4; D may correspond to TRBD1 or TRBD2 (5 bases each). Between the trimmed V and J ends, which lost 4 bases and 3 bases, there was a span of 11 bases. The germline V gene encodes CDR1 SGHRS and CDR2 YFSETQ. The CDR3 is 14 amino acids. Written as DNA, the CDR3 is TGCGCCAGCAGCGAAACAGGAGGCAAAAACATTCAGTACTTC. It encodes CASSETGGKNIQYF.

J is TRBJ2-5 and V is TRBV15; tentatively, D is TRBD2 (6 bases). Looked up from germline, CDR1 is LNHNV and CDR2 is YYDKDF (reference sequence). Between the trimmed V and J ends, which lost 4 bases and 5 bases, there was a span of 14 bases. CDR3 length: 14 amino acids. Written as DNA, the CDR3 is TGTGCCACCAGCACGGGGGAGTCGAGGGAGACCCAGTACTTC. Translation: CATSTGESRETQYF.

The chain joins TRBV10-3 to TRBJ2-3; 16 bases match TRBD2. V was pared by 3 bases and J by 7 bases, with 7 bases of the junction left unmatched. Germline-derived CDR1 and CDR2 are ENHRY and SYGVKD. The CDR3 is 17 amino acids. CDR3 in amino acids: CAISETGLAGGPYTQYF. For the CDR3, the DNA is TGTGCCATCAGTGAAACGGGACTAGCGGGGGGGCCCTATACGCAGTATTTT.

CDR3 protein: CASSSPLGTEAFF. CDR3 DNA sequence: TGTGCCAGCAGCTCCCCCCTTGGCACTGAAGCTTTCTTT. The chain is built from TRBV7-2 and TRBJ1-1; D gene unclear. This CDR3 is built from 13 residues. Trimming removed 4 bases at V and 4 bases at J, with 10 bases between. CDR1 is SGHTA, CDR2 FQGNSA, per germline.

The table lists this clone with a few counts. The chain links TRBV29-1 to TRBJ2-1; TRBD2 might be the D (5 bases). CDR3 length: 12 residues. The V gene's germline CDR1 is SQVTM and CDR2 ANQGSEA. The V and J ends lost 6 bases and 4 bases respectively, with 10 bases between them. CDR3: CSVRRGYNEQFF. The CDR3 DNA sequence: TGCAGCGTCCGTCGAGGGTACAATGAGCAGTTCTTC.

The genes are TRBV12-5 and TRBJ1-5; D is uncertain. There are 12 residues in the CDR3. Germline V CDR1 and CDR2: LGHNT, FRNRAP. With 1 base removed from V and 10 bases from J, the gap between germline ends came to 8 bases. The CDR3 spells CASGLEISPQHF. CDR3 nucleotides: TGTGCTAGTGGTTTGGAAATCAGCCCCCAGCATTTT.

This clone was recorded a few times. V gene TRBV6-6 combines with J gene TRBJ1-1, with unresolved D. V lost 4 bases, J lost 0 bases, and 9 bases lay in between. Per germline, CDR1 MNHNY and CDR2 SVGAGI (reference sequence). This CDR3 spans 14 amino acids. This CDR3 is CASSFKLMNTEAFF. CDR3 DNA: TGTGCCAGCAGTTTTAAGCTGATGAACACTGAAGCTTTCTTT.

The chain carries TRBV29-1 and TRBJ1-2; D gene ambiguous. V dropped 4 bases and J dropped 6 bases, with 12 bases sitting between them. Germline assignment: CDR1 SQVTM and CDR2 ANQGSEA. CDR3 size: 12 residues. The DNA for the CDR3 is TGCAGCGTTGCGGGGTGGAAGAATGGCTACACCTTC. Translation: CSVAGWKNGYTF. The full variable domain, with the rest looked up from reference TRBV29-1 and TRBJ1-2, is SAVISQKPSRDICQRGTSLTIQCQVDSQVTMMFWYRQQPGQSLTLIATANQGSEATYESGFVIDKFPISRPNLTFSTLTVSNMSPEDSSIYLCSVAGWKNGYTFGSGTRLTVV.

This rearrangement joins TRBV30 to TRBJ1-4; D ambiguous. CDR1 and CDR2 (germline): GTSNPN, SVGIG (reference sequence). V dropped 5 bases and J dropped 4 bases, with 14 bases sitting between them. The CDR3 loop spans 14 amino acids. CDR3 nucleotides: TGTGCCTGGGGCGATAAGCAGATTAATGAAAAACTGTTTTTT. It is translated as CAWGDKQINEKLFF.